The sequence of this TCR beta chain was determined in a study of blood T cell repertoires in COVID-19. This CDR3 contains 13 residues. The germline gives CDR1 SGHAT, CDR2 FQNNGV. Trimming removed 5 bases from V and 9 bases from J; junction bases left unmatched: 6. Measured with immunoSEQ multiplex PCR; TCRdb has only the in-frame clones, and not every one. The sample lists about 240,000 clones, about four fifths seen once, with 6.5% to 9.5% in the top ten. The TCR comes from a woman of 80 years or more with COVID-19, enrolled during active disease. The sequenced material came from peripheral blood. The V call is TRBV11-2, the J call TRBJ1-5, with 8 bases lining up with TRBD1. CDR3 residues: CASSITGTGPQHF. The CDR3 coding sequence is TGTGCCAGCAGCATAACCGGGACAGGGCCCCAGCATTTT.